Listed below are T cell receptor beta chains from one sample, sequenced in a study of T cell repertoires in cytomegalovirus infection. TCRdb passed the reads through MiXCR, listing each CDR3 protein once. This sample has hundreds of thousands of distinct CDR3 sequences, with approximately 8.9% found just once. Material for sequencing was PBMCs. These receptors all stem from a human donor in good health (CMV status not recorded). Some clones in this sample may be carry-over from other donors' samples. CDR3s include the opening cysteine and the closing phenylalanine or tryptophan. A D gene is named only where the DNA matches it firmly. Clone size appears in some rows only: once, few, many, or a class for an expanded clone.

TRBV7-2	many	-	TRBJ2-1	TGTGCCAGCAGCTTAGAACCGCCTGAGCAGTTCTTC	CASSLEPPEQFF
TRBV7-8	many	TRBD2	TRBJ2-3	TGTGCCAGCAGCCCATCAGCGGGGGGGCAAGATACGCAGTATTTT	CASSPSAGGQDTQYF
TRBV4-2	many	-	TRBJ1-3	TGTGCCAGCAGCCAAGATGCAGGGAAGACGGGTGGAAACACCATATATTTT	CASSQDAGKTGGNTIYF
TRBV7-3	many	TRBD2	TRBJ2-2	TGTGCCAGCAGCAAAACGCGGGGGGCCGGGAACACCGGGGAGCTGTTTTTT	CASSKTRGAGNTGELFF
TRBV28	many	-	TRBJ1-1	TGTGCCAGCAGTTCGGGGGGACATAAGAACACTGAAGCTTTCTTT	CASSSGGHKNTEAFF
TRBV10-3	many	TRBD2	TRBJ2-5	TGTGCCATCAAGAGCGGGGAGCAAGAGACCCAGTACTTC	CAIKSGEQETQYF
TRBV13	few	-	TRBJ2-6	TGTGCCAGCAGCCCAGAGGCAGGGCCCTCTGGGGCCAACGTCCTGACTTTC	CASSPEAGPSGANVLTF
TRBV7-2	many	-	TRBJ2-4	TGTGCCAGCAGCTCTCCCTTATTTTACGGGAACATTCAGTACTTC	CASSSPLFYGNIQYF
TRBV29-1	few	-	TRBJ1-1	TGCAGCGTTGGTGGCAGGGCCAGCACTGAAGCTTTCTTT	CSVGGRASTEAFF
TRBV29-1	many	TRBD1	TRBJ2-4	TGCAGCGTTCTCGGGACAGGGGGGTTTGTCGGCAAAAACATTCAGTACTTC	CSVLGTGGFVGKNIQYF
TRBV27	many	-	TRBJ2-5	TGTGCCAGCAGGGGGGCCAGGGAAAGCAGAGAGACCCAGTACTTC	CASRGARESRETQYF
TRBV28	few	TRBD1	TRBJ2-2	TGTGCCAGCACCAGGACAGGGGGCGGCGGGGAGCTGTTTTTT	CASTRTGGGGELFF
TRBV3-1	-	TRBD2	TRBJ2-1	TGTGCCAGCAGCCAAGATCGGCGGGGGGGGTACAATGAGCAGTTCTTC	CASSQDRRGGYNEQFF
TRBV7-2	many	-	TRBJ1-6	TGTGCCAGCAGCTTAGTACAGGTTAATTCACCCCTCCACTTT	CASSLVQVNSPLHF
TRBV28	many	-	TRBJ2-5	TGTGCCAGCAGTCCCTCACCGGGGTTGGGAAGTCTGGGGGAGACCCAGTACTTC	CASSPSPGLGSLGETQYF
TRBV28	many	-	TRBJ2-1	TGTGCCAGCAGTCCCCCCGCAGGGACCTACAATGAGCAGTTCTTC	CASSPPAGTYNEQFF
TRBV6-6	once	-	TRBJ2-7	TGTGCCAGCGCCGACAGCCTCGGATCCTACGAGCAGTACTTC	CASADSLGSYEQYF
TRBV7-2	many	-	TRBJ2-1	TGTGCCAGCAGCTTAGGATCGAGGAATGAGCAGTTCTTC	CASSLGSRNEQFF
TRBV7-9	-	TRBD2	TRBJ2-2	TGTGCCAGCAGCTTAGTTTCGGGGGGAAACACCGGGGAGCTGTTTTTT	CASSLVSGGNTGELFF
TRBV14	-	TRBD2	TRBJ2-2	TGTGCCAGCAGCCCTAGCGGGGAGCCCAACACCGGGGAGCTGTTTTTT	CASSPSGEPNTGELFF
TRBV3-1	-	-	TRBJ2-3	TGTGCCAGCAGCTACAGGGAGGAGGGCGATACGCAGTATTTT	CASSYREEGDTQYF
TRBV4-2	many	TRBD1	TRBJ2-6	TGTGCCAGCAGCCAAGAACAGGGGGCTGGGGCCAACGTCCTGACTTTC	CASSQEQGAGANVLTF
TRBV19	many	-	TRBJ2-2	TGTGCCAGTAGGGAGCGTTCCAGCACCGGGGAGCTGTTTTTT	CASRERSSTGELFF
TRBV5-6	many	TRBD1	TRBJ1-1	TGTGCCAGCAGATCGGGACAGATCTTTTTCAGCGCTGAAGCTTTCTTT	CASRSGQIFFSAEAFF
TRBV18	many	TRBD1	TRBJ1-6	TGTGCCAGCTCACCTTCCGGGACAGGCAGTAATTCACCCCTCCACTTT	CASSPSGTGSNSPLHF
TRBV5-1	many	-	TRBJ2-2	TGCGCCAGCAGCCAGATTCAGACAGGAGGGGAGCTGTTTTTT	CASSQIQTGGELFF